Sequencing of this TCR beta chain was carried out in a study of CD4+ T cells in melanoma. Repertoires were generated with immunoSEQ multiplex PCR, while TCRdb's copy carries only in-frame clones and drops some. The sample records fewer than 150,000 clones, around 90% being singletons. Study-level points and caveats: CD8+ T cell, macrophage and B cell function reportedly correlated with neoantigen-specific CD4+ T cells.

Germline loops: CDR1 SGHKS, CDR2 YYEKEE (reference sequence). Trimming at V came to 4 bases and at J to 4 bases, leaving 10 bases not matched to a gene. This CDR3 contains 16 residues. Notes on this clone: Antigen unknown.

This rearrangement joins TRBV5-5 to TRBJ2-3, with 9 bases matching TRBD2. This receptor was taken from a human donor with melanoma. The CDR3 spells CASSPEGSGGADTQYF. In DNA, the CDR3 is TGTGCCAGCAGCCCGGAGGGTAGCGGGGGTGCAGATACGCAGTATTTT. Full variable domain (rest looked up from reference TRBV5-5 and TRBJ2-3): DAGVTQSPTHLIKTRGQQVTLRCSPISGHKSVSWYQQVLGQGPQFIFQYYEKEERGRGNFPDRFSARQFPNYSSELNVNALLLGDSALYLCASSPEGSGGADTQYFGPGTRLTVL.